Below are 2 T cell receptor beta chains sequenced from a single sample in a study of T-cell memory formation after mild COVID-19. MiXCR, applied by TCRdb to the 5' RACE reads, yields one record per CDR3 protein. Of hundreds of thousands of distinct CDR3 sequences listed, 15% to 20% were seen once; the top ten hold about 22%. Sequenced material: PBMCs or a T cell subset sorted from them (not recorded which). These receptors originate from a man between 18 and 35 years old who had mild COVID-19 (a few samples of this study predate the infection). Cell type and time point are not known.

This sequence joins TRBV6-1 and TRBJ2-3, with D unclear. Germline V lookup: CDR1 MNHNS, CDR2 SASEGT. This CDR3 is 15 amino acids long. Deletions cut 1 base from V and 0 bases from J, with 8 bases between. CDR3 sequence reads: CASSEVTGSTDTQYF. The CDR3 DNA is TGTGCCAGCAGTGAAGTCACTGGTAGCACAGATACGCAGTATTTT.

The CDR3 reads CASSPRWRQETQYF. The CDR3 DNA follows: TGTGCCAGCAGCCCTCGGTGGCGGCAAGAGACCCAGTACTTC. The V gene is TRBV7-8, the J gene TRBJ2-5; D is uncertain. V was trimmed by 5 bases and J by 2 bases, leaving 12 bases between them. CDR3 length: 14 residues. Germline loops: CDR1 SGHVS, CDR2 FQNEAQ.